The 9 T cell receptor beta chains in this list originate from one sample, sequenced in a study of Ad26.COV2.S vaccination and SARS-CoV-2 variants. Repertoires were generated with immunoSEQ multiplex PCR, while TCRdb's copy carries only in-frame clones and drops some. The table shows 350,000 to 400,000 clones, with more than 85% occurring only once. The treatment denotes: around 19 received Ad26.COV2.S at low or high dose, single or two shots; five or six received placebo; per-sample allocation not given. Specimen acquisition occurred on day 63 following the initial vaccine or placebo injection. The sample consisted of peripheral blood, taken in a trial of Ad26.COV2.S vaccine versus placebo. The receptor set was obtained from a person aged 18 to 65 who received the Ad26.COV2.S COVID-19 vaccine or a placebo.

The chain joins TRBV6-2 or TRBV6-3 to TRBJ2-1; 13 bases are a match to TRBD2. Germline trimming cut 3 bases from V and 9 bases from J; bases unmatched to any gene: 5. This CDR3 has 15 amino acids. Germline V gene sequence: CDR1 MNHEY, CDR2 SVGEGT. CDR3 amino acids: CASSYWRLAGGEQFF. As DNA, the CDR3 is TGTGCCAGCAGTTATTGGAGACTAGCGGGGGGTGAGCAGTTCTTC.

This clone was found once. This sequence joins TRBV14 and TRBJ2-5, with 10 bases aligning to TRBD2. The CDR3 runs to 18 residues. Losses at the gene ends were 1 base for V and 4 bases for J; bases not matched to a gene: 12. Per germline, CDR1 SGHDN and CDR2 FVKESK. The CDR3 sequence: CASSQGNWYASGGETQYF. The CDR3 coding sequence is TGTGCCAGCAGCCAAGGCAATTGGTATGCTAGCGGGGGAGAGACCCAGTACTTC.

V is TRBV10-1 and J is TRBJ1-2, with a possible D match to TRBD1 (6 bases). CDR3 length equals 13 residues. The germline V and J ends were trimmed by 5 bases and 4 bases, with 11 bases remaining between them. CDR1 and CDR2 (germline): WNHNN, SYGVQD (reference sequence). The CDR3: CASSPDRFYGYTF. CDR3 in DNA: TGCGCCAGCAGTCCTGACAGGTTCTATGGCTACACCTTC.

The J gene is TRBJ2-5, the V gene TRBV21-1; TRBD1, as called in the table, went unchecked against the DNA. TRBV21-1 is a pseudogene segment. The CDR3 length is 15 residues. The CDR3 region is CASSLDRGGEETQYF. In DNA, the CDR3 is TGTGCCAGCAGTTTAGACAGGGGGGGCGAAGAGACCCAGTACTTC.

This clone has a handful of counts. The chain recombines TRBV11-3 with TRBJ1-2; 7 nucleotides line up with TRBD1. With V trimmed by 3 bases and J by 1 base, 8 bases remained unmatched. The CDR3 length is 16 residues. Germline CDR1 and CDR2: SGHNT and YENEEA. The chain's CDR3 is CASSLIGTANNYGYTF. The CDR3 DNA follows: TGTGCCAGCAGCTTGATCGGGACAGCTAATAACTATGGCTACACCTTC.

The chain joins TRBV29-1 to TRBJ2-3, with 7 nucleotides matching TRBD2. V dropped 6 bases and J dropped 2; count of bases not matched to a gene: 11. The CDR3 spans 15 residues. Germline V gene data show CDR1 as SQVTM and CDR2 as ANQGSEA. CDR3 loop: CSVLGSSGNTDTQYF. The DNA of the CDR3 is TGCAGCGTGCTCGGGTCTAGCGGAAACACAGATACGCAGTATTTT.

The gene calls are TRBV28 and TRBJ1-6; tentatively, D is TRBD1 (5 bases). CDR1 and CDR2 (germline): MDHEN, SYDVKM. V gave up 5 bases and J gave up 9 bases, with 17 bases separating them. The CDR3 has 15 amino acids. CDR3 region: CASSRGALYLSPLHF. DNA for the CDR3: TGTGCCAGCAGTCGTGGGGCGCTGTACCTTTCACCCCTCCACTTT.

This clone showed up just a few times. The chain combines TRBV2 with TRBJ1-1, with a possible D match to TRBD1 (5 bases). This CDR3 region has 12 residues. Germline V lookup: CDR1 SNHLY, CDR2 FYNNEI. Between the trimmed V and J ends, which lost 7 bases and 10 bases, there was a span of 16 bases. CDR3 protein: CASKQPGPRAFF. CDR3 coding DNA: TGTGCCAGCAAACAACCGGGACCAAGAGCTTTCTTT.

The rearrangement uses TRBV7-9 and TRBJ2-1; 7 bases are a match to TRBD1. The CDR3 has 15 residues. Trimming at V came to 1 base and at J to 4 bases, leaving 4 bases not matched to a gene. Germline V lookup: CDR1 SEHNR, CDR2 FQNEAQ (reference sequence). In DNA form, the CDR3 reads TGTGCCAGCAGCTTAGAACAGGGGCGATACAATGAGCAGTTCTTC. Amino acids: CASSLEQGRYNEQFF. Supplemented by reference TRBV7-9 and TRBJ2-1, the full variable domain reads DTGVSQNPRHKITKRGQNVTFRCDPISEHNRLYWYRQTLGQGPEFLTYFQNEAQLEKSRLLSDRFSAERPKGSFSTLEIQRTEQGDSAMYLCASSLEQGRYNEQFFGPGTRLTVL.